The 20 T cell receptor beta chains given below trace back to one sample, sequenced in a study of blood T cell repertoires in COVID-19. The method was immunoSEQ multiplex PCR; TCRdb's version includes in-frame clones alone and lacks a portion of them. The sample records 15,000 to 20,000 clones, roughly 89% being singletons. The sequenced sample consisted of peripheral blood. The receptors stem from a man aged 55 to 70 with active COVID-19.

The chain employs TRBV27 and TRBJ2-2, with a tentative D call TRBD1 (6 bases). CDR3 size: 14 residues. CDR1 is MNHEY, CDR2 SMNVEV, per germline (reference sequence). With 8 bases removed from V and 6 bases from J, the gap between germline ends came to 16 bases. The CDR3 sequence: CASRPKQGPGELFF. The CDR3, as DNA: TGTGCCAGCCGCCCGAAACAGGGTCCCGGGGAGCTGTTTTTT.

The V gene is TRBV27, the J gene TRBJ1-5, with 9 bases identical to TRBD1. V was pared by 7 bases and J by 7 bases, with 11 bases of the junction left unmatched. The CDR3 contains 15 residues. The germline V gene has CDR1 MNHEY and CDR2 SMNVEV (reference sequence). The CDR3 DNA reads TGTGCCAGCAAGATCACTGCGGGACAGGGCCAGCCCCAGCATTTT. This encodes CASKITAGQGQPQHF.

The chain has TRBV2 and TRBJ1-5; TRBD1 might be the D (6 bases). V gave up 6 bases and J gave up 11 bases, with 23 bases separating them. CDR3 length equals 15 residues. From germline, CDR1 is SNHLY and CDR2 FYNNEI. The CDR3 nucleotides read TGTGCCAGCAGATCTACGCTTACCACAGGGACGGCCCAGCATTTT. This codes for CASRSTLTTGTAQHF.

The V call is TRBV2, the J call TRBJ2-1; 11 bases line up with TRBD2. Looked up from germline, CDR1 is SNHLY and CDR2 is FYNNEI. This CDR3 region has 17 residues. With V trimmed by 2 bases and J by 4 bases, 7 bases remained unmatched. The CDR3 reads CASSEFSGGASYNEQFF. Here the CDR3 DNA reads TGTGCCAGCAGTGAATTTAGCGGGGGGGCATCATACAATGAGCAGTTCTTC. Drawing the rest from reference TRBV2 and TRBJ2-1, the complete variable domain is EPEVTQTPSHQVTQMGQEVILRCVPISNHLYFYWYRQILGQKVEFLVSFYNNEISEKSEIFDDQFSVERPDGSNFTLKIRSTKLEDSAMYFCASSEFSGGASYNEQFFGPGTRLTVL.

A remark on this clone: This sample also contains other DNA sequences that code for the same CDR3. V and J are TRBV5-1 and TRBJ1-2, with TRBD1 identical over 9 bases. The germline CDR1 and CDR2 sequences are SGHRS and YFSETQ. The CDR3 runs to 15 residues. With V trimmed by 4 bases and J by 8 bases, 12 bases remained unmatched. The CDR3 loop reads CASSRRTGEDRGYTF. The DNA of the CDR3 is TGCGCCAGCAGCAGAAGGACAGGGGAGGATAGGGGCTACACCTTC.

The chain couples TRBV27 to TRBJ1-6; TRBD1 aligns across 9 bases. With V trimmed by 5 bases and J by 11 bases, 13 bases remained unmatched. The CDR3 has 16 residues. CDR1 and CDR2 (germline): MNHEY, SMNVEV (reference sequence). The CDR3 nucleotides read TGTGCCAGCAGTCCACCCCAGGGGACAGGGCGTACACCCCTCCACTTT. It encodes CASSPPQGTGRTPLHF.

The V and J genes are TRBV4-1 and TRBJ2-7, with a possible D match to TRBD2 (6 bases). Trimming cost V 0 bases and J 2 bases, with 14 bases left between them. Germline CDR1 reads MGHRA; CDR2 reads YSYEKL. This CDR3 spans 16 amino acids. This CDR3 reads CASSQDGASATYEQYV. The CDR3 DNA follows: TGCGCCAGCAGCCAAGATGGAGCTAGCGCTACCTACGAGCAGTACGTC.

The rearrangement links TRBV20-1 to TRBJ2-7; a weak D match, TRBD1 (7 bases). Germline V gene lookup returns CDR1 DFQATT and CDR2 SNEGSKA (reference sequence). This CDR3 comprises 13 residues. V was pared by 3 bases and J by 6 bases, with 15 bases between. CDR3 amino acids: CSASFQGGIEQYF. The CDR3 DNA reads as TGCAGTGCTAGTTTCCAGGGGGGAATCGAGCAGTACTTC.

The table lists this clone with a count of one. The chain couples TRBV12-3 or TRBV12-4 to TRBJ1-2, with D possibly being TRBD1 (6 bases). V lost 5 bases and J 6 bases, leaving 10 bases between the germline ends. The CDR3 loop spans 12 amino acids. The CDR3 bases are TGTGCCAGCAGTCAGGGGCCCGATGGCTACACCTTC. This translates into CASSQGPDGYTF.

This rearrangement joins TRBV5-1 to TRBJ2-2; 9 bases fit TRBD1. Germline trimming cut 0 bases from V and 3 bases from J; bases unmatched to any gene: 0. CDR3 length: 15 amino acids. Germline CDR1 is SGHRS and CDR2 is YFSETQ. DNA for the CDR3: TGCGCCAGCAGCTTGGGGGACAGGGACACCGGGGAGCTGTTTTTT. Protein sequence: CASSLGDRDTGELFF.

The chain has TRBV27 and TRBJ2-2, with a weak D call TRBD2 (6 bases). CDR1 is MNHEY and CDR2 is SMNVEV in the germline V gene (reference sequence). The CDR3 sequence is 14 residues long. Trimming took 9 bases from V and 5 from J, leaving 16 bases between them. The CDR3 region is CARGGTSTTGELFF. CDR3 nucleotide sequence: TGTGCCAGAGGAGGGACTTCTACAACCGGGGAGCTGTTTTTT.

This chain uses TRBV5-1 with TRBJ2-5, with D possibly matching TRBD2 (6 bases). The CDR3 contains 12 residues. CDR1 SGHRS and CDR2 YFSETQ come from the germline V gene. Trimming left V 7 bases short and J 2 bases short, with 9 bases between. CDR3 amino acids: CASRREQETQYF. The CDR3 nucleotides read TGCGCCAGCCGGAGGGAACAAGAGACCCAGTACTTC.

This clone was recorded only once. The chain is built from TRBV9 and TRBJ1-1; no clear D gene. The CDR3 is 15 amino acids. Germline-derived CDR1 and CDR2 are SGDLS and YYNGEE. V was pared by 4 bases and J by 1 base, with 14 bases between. The CDR3 DNA reads TGTGCCAGCAGCTCACGTAGTTCAACGAACACTGAAGCTTTCTTT. It encodes CASSSRSSTNTEAFF.

The rearrangement joins TRBV5-1 to TRBJ1-5; a possible D gene is TRBD1 (5 bases). Germline values: CDR1 SGHRS, CDR2 YFSETQ. The CDR3 runs 15 residues. Deletions cut 0 bases from V and 4 bases from J, with 11 bases between. The CDR3 coding sequence is TGCGCCAGCAGCTTGGAAGGACAACCAAATCAGCCCCAGCATTTT. Translated, it gives CASSLEGQPNQPQHF.

V usage is TRBV7-9 and J usage is TRBJ1-4, with 7 bases matching TRBD1. CDR3 length equals 15 residues. Germline CDR1 and CDR2: SEHNR and FQNEAQ (reference sequence). V shed 5 bases, J shed 5 bases, and the junction held 8 bases outside the gene matches. The CDR3, as DNA: TGTGCCAGCAGCCCACCGGGACAGAGGAATGAAAAACTGTTTTTT. Its translation: CASSPPGQRNEKLFF.

This chain's CDR3 is CASSLLPHEGDIQYF. The CDR3 coding sequence is TGTGCCAGCAGCTTGTTACCTCACGAGGGGGACATTCAGTACTTC. The rearrangement uses TRBV5-5 and TRBJ2-4; possibly TRBD1 for D (6 bases). The CDR3 is 15 residues long. CDR1 is SGHKS, CDR2 YYEKEE, per germline (reference sequence). The V gene lost 1 base and the J gene lost 8 bases, with 16 bases spanning the gap.

This chain uses TRBV4-2 with TRBJ2-1, with D tentatively TRBD2 (6 bases). V was trimmed by 1 base and J by 5 bases, leaving 9 bases between them. The CDR3 is 14 amino acids. Germline assignment: CDR1 LGHNA and CDR2 YNFKEQ. The CDR3 DNA sequence: TGTGCCAGCAGCCAAGTCGGCGGGAACAATGAGCAGTTCTTC. Translation: CASSQVGGNNEQFF.

The CDR3 region is CASGTGDGETQYF. CDR3 nucleotide sequence: TGTGCCAGCGGGACAGGGGATGGGGAGACCCAGTACTTC. J is TRBJ2-5 and V is TRBV6-5; TRBD1 matches 10 bases. The CDR3 totals 13 residues. V was pared by 8 bases and J by 5 bases, with 5 bases of the junction left unmatched. CDR1 is MNHEY, CDR2 SVGAGI, per germline.

J is TRBJ1-4 and V is TRBV27, with 7 positions matching TRBD1. Germline-derived CDR1 and CDR2 are MNHEY and SMNVEV (reference sequence). CDR3 length: 15 residues. The V and J ends lost 6 bases and 8 bases, in that order; junction bases with no gene match: 12. The DNA for the CDR3 is TGTGCCAGCAGACCTATAAGACTAGGGGGCGAAAAACTGTTTTTT. This translates into CASRPIRLGGEKLFF.

The chain is built from TRBV5-4 and TRBJ2-5, with TRBD2 matching 11 bases. V lost 1 base, J lost 5 bases, and 10 bases stayed unmatched. The CDR3 runs 17 residues. Germline V lookup: CDR1 SGHNT, CDR2 YYREEE (reference sequence). DNA of the CDR3: TGTGCCAGCAGCTTGTCTACTAGCGGGGGCCCAAGGGAGACCCAGTACTTC. Encoded protein: CASSLSTSGGPRETQYF. The full variable domain, in which reference TRBV5-4 and TRBJ2-5 provide the parts outside the CDR3, is ETGVTQSPTHLIKTRGQQVTLRCSSQSGHNTVSWYQQALGQGPQFIFQYYREEENGRGNFPPRFSGLQFPNYSSELNVNALELDDSALYLCASSLSTSGGPRETQYFGPGTRLLVL.